This T cell receptor (beta chain) was identified during a study of early T cells in non-severe SARS-CoV-2 infection. Attachment of unique molecular identifiers was made to individual cDNA molecules. MiXCR, run by TCRdb on the 5' RACE reads, gives a single entry per CDR3 protein. Of roughly 75,000 distinct CDR3 sequences listed, about 9.6% are singletons. V was shortened by 4 bases and J by 3 bases, with 19 bases between the two germline ends. The germline V gene has CDR1 SQVTM and CDR2 ANQGSEA. The CDR3 spans 15 residues. This clonotype was counted a few times. What it binds is not known. Overall study results and limits: Private and CD4 specificities were missed by VDJdb matching, skewed to anti-spike CD8.

V is TRBV29-1 and J is TRBJ2-7; the D gene is possibly TRBD2 (6 bases). The TCR originated in an adult who was a healthcare worker with PCR-confirmed SARS-CoV-2 infection or an uninfected control (not recorded which). Sequences were obtained from whole blood. The CDR3 region has the DNA TGCAGCGTTGCGCTGGAGGGGATGGCCAGCTACGAGCAGTACTTC. Its protein product is CSVALEGMASYEQYF.